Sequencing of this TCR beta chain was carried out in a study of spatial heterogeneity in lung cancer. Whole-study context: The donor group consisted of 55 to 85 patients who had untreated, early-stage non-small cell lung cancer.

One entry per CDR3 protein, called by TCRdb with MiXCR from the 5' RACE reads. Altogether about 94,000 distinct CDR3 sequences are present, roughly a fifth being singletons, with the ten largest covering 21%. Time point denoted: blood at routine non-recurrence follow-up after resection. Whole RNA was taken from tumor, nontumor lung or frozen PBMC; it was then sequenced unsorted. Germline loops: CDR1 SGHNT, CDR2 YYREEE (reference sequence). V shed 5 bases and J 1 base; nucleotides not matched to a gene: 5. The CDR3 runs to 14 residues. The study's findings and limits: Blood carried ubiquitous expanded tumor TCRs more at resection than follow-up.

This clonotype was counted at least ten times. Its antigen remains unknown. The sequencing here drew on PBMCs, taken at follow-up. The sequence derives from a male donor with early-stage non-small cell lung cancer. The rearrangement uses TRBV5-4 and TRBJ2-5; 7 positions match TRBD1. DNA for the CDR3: TGTGCCAGCAGATCGGGACAGAGCCAAGAGACCCAGTACTTC. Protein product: CASRSGQSQETQYF.